This note documents a single T cell receptor beta chain sequence. These data belong to a study of control samples from healthy donors and cancer patients. Trimming took off 7 bases at V and 5 bases at J, with 12 bases between the two ends. Germline values: CDR1 MNHEY, CDR2 SVGAGI. The CDR3 consists of 12 residues. Repertoires were generated with immunoSEQ multiplex PCR, while TCRdb's copy carries only in-frame clones and drops some. The sample lists about 150,000 clones; 85% to 95% were seen once. Sequencing was done on a sample of PBMCs. The chain employs TRBV6-5 and TRBJ2-7; tentative D call: TRBD1 (6 bases). The source is a man aged 60 to 69 with colorectal cancer. As DNA, the CDR3 is TGTGCCAGCACAGGGGCAGGCCACGAGCAGTACTTC. Translated, it gives CASTGAGHEQYF.